The 26 T cell receptor beta chains listed next were all sequenced from one sample in a study of human T cells and chemical hapten exposure. Time point defined: patch test 1, 2 weeks after DPC sensitization. Treatment described: therapeutic diphenylcyclopropenone sensitization with weekly scalp DPC. MiXCR was run by TCRdb on the RACE reads, yielding one entry per CDR3 protein. The sample includes roughly 180,000 distinct CDR3 sequences, about a fifth seen only once; the top ten take approximately 6.4%. The sample in question was whole blood, obtained in connection with sensitization to the hapten diphenylcyclopropenone (DPC). These TCRs come from a woman aged 45 to 65 with alopecia areata. Some clones in this sample may be carry-over from other donors' samples.

This chain uses TRBV10-3 with TRBJ2-1, with 8 bases matching TRBD2. Trimming cost V 4 bases and J 3 bases; bases outside gene matches: 14. Germline V gene sequence: CDR1 ENHRY, CDR2 SYGVKD. This CDR3 comprises 18 residues. Written as DNA, the CDR3 is TGTGCCATCAGTGGGGACCCGGCTAGCGGGCGCCACTACAATGAGCAGTTCTTC. This codes for CAISGDPASGRHYNEQFF.

V gene TRBV4-2 combines with J gene TRBJ1-5; D remains unclear. The CDR3 runs 13 residues. Germline CDR1 is LGHNA and CDR2 is YNFKEQ. V dropped 0 bases and J dropped 4 bases, with 4 bases sitting between them. The CDR3 sequence: CASSQDSNQPQHF. The CDR3 DNA reads as TGTGCCAGCAGCCAAGATTCGAATCAGCCCCAGCATTTT.

This clonotype came up a few times. As DNA, the CDR3 is TGTGCCAGCAGCTTAACAGGAAATAGCAATCAGCCCCAGCATTTT. As protein: CASSLTGNSNQPQHF. The V and J genes are TRBV7-2 and TRBJ1-5; a weak D match, TRBD1 (5 bases). The CDR3 extends over 15 amino acids. The V gene's germline CDR1 is SGHTA and CDR2 FQGNSA. The germline V and J ends were trimmed by 2 bases and 0 bases, with 8 bases remaining between them.

The table lists this clonotype with a few counts. The J gene is TRBJ2-3, the V gene TRBV10-3; TRBD2 aligns across 11 bases. Trimming at V came to 4 bases and at J to 2 bases, leaving 5 bases not matched to a gene. CDR1 is ENHRY and CDR2 is SYGVKD in the germline V gene. The CDR3 runs to 16 residues. The DNA for the CDR3 is TGTGCCATCAGTGCCCTAGCGGGGGGAGTCACAGATACGCAGTATTTT. Translated: CAISALAGGVTDTQYF.

The chain joins TRBV6-1 to TRBJ2-1, with 9 bases fitting TRBD1. Germline V CDR1 and CDR2: MNHNS, SASEGT. The V segment lost 2 bases and the J segment 6 bases; nucleotides outside the gene matches: 11. The CDR3 sequence is 17 residues long. The CDR3 DNA follows: TGTGCCAGCAGTGAACGCGGGACAGGGCGTCCATCCAATGAGCAGTTCTTC. Translated: CASSERGTGRPSNEQFF.

The rearrangement joins TRBV5-1 to TRBJ2-7, with 7 bases aligning to TRBD2. J lost 2 bases, V lost 6 bases, and 8 bases had no gene match. The CDR3 consists of 14 residues. CDR1 is SGHRS and CDR2 is YFSETQ in the germline V gene. CDR3 sequence (DNA): TGCGCCAGCAAAACCTGGGAGGGTACCTACGAGCAGTACTTC. Protein: CASKTWEGTYEQYF.

The genes are TRBV10-1 and TRBJ2-2, with 15 bases fitting TRBD2. This CDR3 region has 18 residues. Germline loops: CDR1 WNHNN, CDR2 SYGVQD (reference sequence). V was clipped by 3 bases and J by 5 bases; unmatched bases: 7. CDR3 DNA: TGCGCCAGCAGTGACCCGGGACTAGCGGGAGGCGGAACCGGGGAGCTGTTTTTT. Its translation is CASSDPGLAGGGTGELFF.

The V gene is TRBV4-2, the J gene TRBJ1-4; D ambiguous. Trimming pared 0 bases from V and 6 bases from J, leaving 11 bases between. Germline V gene data show CDR1 as LGHNA and CDR2 as YNFKEQ. This CDR3 comprises 15 residues. In DNA, the CDR3 is TGTGCCAGCAGCCAAGAAATCCAGTCTGATGAAAAACTGTTTTTT. This gives the protein CASSQEIQSDEKLFF.

This clonotype was seen many times. The rearrangement joins TRBV7-2 to TRBJ2-2, with 9 bases aligning to TRBD1. The junction had 10 bases not matched to a gene; V was cut back by 1 base and J by 7 bases. There are 17 residues in the CDR3. The germline V gene has CDR1 SGHTA and CDR2 FQGNSA. The CDR3 DNA follows: TGTGCCAGCAGCTTAGGGTCGTGGGGACAGGGCTACGGGGAGCTGTTTTTT. Encoded protein: CASSLGSWGQGYGELFF.

This clonotype was observed a few times. The CDR3 protein is CSVEDRAFGRAVDTQYF. For the CDR3, the DNA is TGCAGCGTTGAAGATCGGGCTTTCGGGAGGGCCGTAGATACGCAGTATTTT. This sequence joins TRBV29-1 and TRBJ2-3; 8 nucleotides match TRBD2. Germline CDR1 reads SQVTM; CDR2 reads ANQGSEA. J gave up 5 bases and V 0 bases, and 13 bases lay outside the gene matches. The CDR3 is 17 amino acids.

The genes are TRBV30 and TRBJ1-5; 8 bases agree with TRBD1. Germline CDR1 and CDR2: GTSNPN and SVGIG (reference sequence). This CDR3 has 13 amino acids. The chain's CDR3 is CAFGTGDNQPQHF. CDR3 DNA: TGTGCTTTCGGGACAGGCGACAATCAGCCCCAGCATTTT. The full variable domain, with the rest looked up from reference TRBV30 and TRBJ1-5, is SQTIHQWPATLVQPVGSPLSLECTVEGTSNPNLYWYRQAAGRGLQLLFYSVGIGQISSEVPQNLSASRPQDRQFILSSKKLLLSDSGFYLCAFGTGDNQPQHFGDGTRLSIL.

This CDR3 reads CASSLGQGLTEAFF. The CDR3 DNA is TGTGCCAGCAGCTTAGGACAGGGGTTGACTGAAGCTTTCTTT. The chain employs TRBV7-8 and TRBJ1-1, with TRBD1 matching over 8 bases. After removal of 1 base from V and 5 bases from J, the junction contained 3 bases not matched to a gene. CDR3 size: 14 residues. CDR1 SGHVS and CDR2 FQNEAQ come from the germline V gene. Filled out from reference TRBV7-8 and TRBJ1-1, the complete variable domain reads GAGVSQSPRYKVAKRGQDVALRCDPISGHVSLFWYQQALGQGPEFLTYFQNEAQLDKSGLPSDRFFAERPEGSVSTLKIQRTQQEDSAVYLCASSLGQGLTEAFFGQGTRLTVV.

Only a few counts were recorded for this clonotype. The chain recombines TRBV7-2 with TRBJ2-3, with 9 bases matching TRBD2. The CDR3 length is 16 residues. Losses at the gene ends were 0 bases for V and 6 bases for J; bases not matched to a gene: 7. Germline lookup yields CDR1 SGHTA and CDR2 FQGNSA. The CDR3 DNA sequence: TGTGCCAGCAGCTTAGCTAGCGGGAGTAGGACGGATACGCAGTATTTT. Protein product: CASSLASGSRTDTQYF.

V and J are TRBV20-1 and TRBJ2-3; 8 positions match TRBD2. V lost 6 bases to trimming and J lost 5 bases; unmatched junction nucleotides: 13. In germline, CDR1 is DFQATT, CDR2 SNEGSKA (reference sequence). The CDR3 totals 15 residues. DNA of the CDR3: TGCAGTGCGCCACCGAGCGGGAGAGGTTTAGATACGCAGTATTTT. It translates to CSAPPSGRGLDTQYF.

This clonotype was counted between two and nine times. The chain couples TRBV7-2 to TRBJ2-1; 9 bases are shared with TRBD2. Germline V gene sequence: CDR1 SGHTA, CDR2 FQGNSA. V shed 1 base and J 8 bases; nucleotides not matched to a gene: 6. The CDR3 is made up of 15 amino acids. CDR3 sequence reads: CASSLGGTSTHEQFF. The CDR3 DNA reads as TGTGCCAGCAGCTTAGGGGGGACTAGCACCCATGAGCAGTTCTTC.

The V and J genes are TRBV6-5 and TRBJ2-7, with 11 nucleotides matching TRBD2. V shed 4 bases and J 3 bases; nucleotides not matched to a gene: 5. Per the germline V gene, CDR1 is MNHEY and CDR2 is SVGAGI. The CDR3 is made up of 15 amino acids. This CDR3 reads CASSSPGLADYEQYF. The CDR3 DNA follows: TGTGCCAGCAGTTCCCCGGGACTAGCGGACTACGAGCAGTACTTC.

This clonotype was seen a handful of times. This rearrangement joins TRBV29-1 to TRBJ2-7; 8 nucleotides line up with TRBD2. Germline lookup yields CDR1 SQVTM and CDR2 ANQGSEA. The CDR3 consists of 13 residues. V dropped 3 bases and J dropped 7; count of bases not matched to a gene: 8. The CDR3 nucleotides are TGCAGCGTTGAGAGCGGGGGCTGGAATGAGCAGTACTTC. The encoded protein is CSVESGGWNEQYF.

This clonotype occurred a few times. This sequence joins TRBV27 and TRBJ2-7; D ambiguous. The ends were cut back, 0 bases at V and 0 bases at J, with 9 bases in the middle. The germline V gene has CDR1 MNHEY and CDR2 SMNVEV (reference sequence). This CDR3 spans 15 amino acids. CDR3 region: CASSLSAGISYEQYF. CDR3 coding DNA: TGTGCCAGCAGTTTATCGGCAGGCATCTCCTACGAGCAGTACTTC.

This clonotype was seen a few times. V is TRBV5-1 and J is TRBJ1-1, with D unresolved. Germline CDR1 is SGHRS and CDR2 is YFSETQ. V was clipped by 3 bases and J by 6 bases, with 18 bases between them. CDR3 size: 15 residues. The CDR3 coding sequence is TGCGCCAGCAGCTCACGAGTTGGGATGAGGTCTGAAGCTTTCTTT. It codes for CASSSRVGMRSEAFF. The full variable domain, in which reference TRBV5-1 and TRBJ1-1 provide the parts outside the CDR3, is KAGVTQTPRYLIKTRGQQVTLSCSPISGHRSVSWYQQTPGQGLQFLFEYFSETQRNKGNFPGRFSGRQFSNSRSEMNVSTLELGDSALYLCASSSRVGMRSEAFFGQGTRLTVV.

A remark on this clonotype: Relative to the germline gene, one junction end is altered; a read error may explain this. The chain links TRBV27 to TRBJ2-7, with D hard to call. CDR1 and CDR2 (germline): MNHEY, SMNVEV (reference sequence). This CDR3 contains 9 residues. In nucleotides, the CDR3 is TGTGCCAGCAGTTTATTGATTGATTTC. The encoded protein is CASSLLIDF.

This clonotype has more than one count but fewer than ten. This chain joins TRBV20-1 and TRBJ2-3; 7 bases line up with TRBD2. Trimming took 4 bases from V and 1 from J; bases not matched to a gene: 14. This CDR3 comprises 17 residues. CDR1 is DFQATT and CDR2 is SNEGSKA in the germline V gene (reference sequence). The CDR3, as DNA: TGCAGTGCTAAGCTAGCGGAGGTGTCCCTTCGCACAGATACGCAGTATTTT. It encodes CSAKLAEVSLRTDTQYF.

This clonotype was counted many times. Written as DNA, the CDR3 is TGCGCCAGCAGCCAACGGGCGGGGAATACCGGGGAGCTGTTTTTT. Translated: CASSQRAGNTGELFF. The chain links TRBV4-1 to TRBJ2-2; D perhaps matches TRBD2 (6 bases). Per germline, CDR1 MGHRA and CDR2 YSYEKL. Deletions cut 2 bases from V and 5 bases from J, with 12 bases between. The CDR3 is 15 amino acids.

The V and J genes are TRBV12-3 or TRBV12-4 and TRBJ1-5, with D possibly being TRBD1 (6 bases). V lost 7 bases and J lost 4, with 11 bases in between. The CDR3 sequence is 13 residues long. In DNA, the CDR3 is TGTGCCAGCAACCGGGACAATAATCAGCCCCAGCATTTT. Its protein product is CASNRDNNQPQHF.

The V gene is TRBV29-1, the J gene TRBJ2-1; 10 nucleotides agree with TRBD2. The CDR3 spans 14 residues. V was clipped by 4 bases and J by 5 bases; unmatched bases: 5. CDR1 and CDR2 (germline): SQVTM, ANQGSEA. CDR3 sequence (DNA): TGCAGCGTTGGTCGGGGACTAGCGAACAATGAGCAGTTCTTC. This gives the protein CSVGRGLANNEQFF.

This clonotype was seen only a few times. The chain employs TRBV5-1 and TRBJ2-7; 9 nucleotides line up with TRBD2. The CDR3 has 16 residues. Trimming took 3 bases from V and 0 from J; bases not matched to a gene: 7. The germline CDR1 and CDR2 sequences are SGHRS and YFSETQ. CDR3 sequence (DNA): TGCGCCAGCAGCTATGAGGGACTAGCAAACTCCTACGAGCAGTACTTC. The encoded protein is CASSYEGLANSYEQYF.

This chain links TRBV6-5 with TRBJ1-1; D is ambiguous. Trimming took 0 bases from V and 1 from J, leaving 24 bases between them. Germline CDR1 is MNHEY and CDR2 is SVGAGI. CDR3 length: 20 amino acids. The CDR3 coding sequence is TGTGCCAGCAGTTACTCTAAGGTGCCGGAAAACCCACTAAAGAACACTGAAGCTTTCTTT. Translation gives CASSYSKVPENPLKNTEAFF.